This is a list of T cell receptor beta chains from one sample in a study of multiple sclerosis patients with progressive multifocal leukoencephalopathy. Libraries were prepared by immunoSEQ multiplex PCR; TCRdb keeps only in-frame clonotypes and omits some of them. Of more than 25,000 clones listed, 85% to 90% were seen once; the top ten hold over 0.95%. The sample consisted of PBMCs. The receptors stem from a human donor with multiple sclerosis. Each CDR3 is given with its conserved first and last residue. The order of the fields is V gene, CDR3 protein.

V gene: TRBV5-6; CDR3 protein: CASTPRGGNSYNEQFF
V gene: TRBV7-8; CDR3 protein: CASSSKLAGVYEQYF
V gene: TRBV6-5; CDR3 protein: CASSDRINSPLHF
V gene: TRBV10-3; CDR3 protein: CAISDAMGYTF
V gene: TRBV6-1; CDR3 protein: CASSDGGKANYGYTF
V gene: TRBV9; CDR3 protein: CASSVEYKGASGYGYTF
V gene: TRBV5-6; CDR3 protein: CASSFSINSPLHF
V gene: TRBV4-1; CDR3 protein: CASSQDRDTFGYF
V gene: TRBV6-1; CDR3 protein: CASTTGIQGANVLTF
V gene: TRBV6-5; CDR3 protein: CASSYVGAGANVLTF
V gene: TRBV20-1; CDR3 protein: CSARVWTEAFF
V gene: TRBV30; CDR3 protein: CAWRQGPGELFF
V gene: TRBV28; CDR3 protein: CASSLGTGPVSPLHF
V gene: TRBV5-1; CDR3 protein: CASSYPGRVEQYF
V gene: TRBV7-7; CDR3 protein: CASSLDMGGETQYF
V gene: TRBV7-2; CDR3 protein: CASRAKSGSNQPQHF
V gene: TRBV9; CDR3 protein: CASSDGTTNTGELFF
V gene: TRBV25-1; CDR3 protein: CASSGMITYNEQFF
V gene: TRBV2; CDR3 protein: CASSAGLAGVRKTQYF
V gene: TRBV6-5; CDR3 protein: CASRGGRGGNTIYF